The 20 T cell receptor beta chains listed next were all sequenced from one sample in a study of blood T cell repertoires in COVID-19. Measured with immunoSEQ multiplex PCR; TCRdb has only the in-frame clones, and not every one. This table has fewer than 300,000 clones, 70% to 90% appearing once. Material: peripheral blood. All receptors come from a human donor with COVID-19, enrolled during active disease. The donor label of this sample is uncertain.

This clone has a single count. The chain carries TRBV9 and TRBJ2-3; weak D call: TRBD2 (5 bases). V was cut by 0 bases and J by 1 base, with 18 bases left in between. This CDR3 is 18 amino acids long. Germline CDR1 is SGDLS and CDR2 is YYNGEE. The CDR3 here is CASSVDGERFAGTDTQYF. The CDR3 DNA sequence: TGTGCCAGCAGCGTAGACGGGGAGAGGTTTGCGGGCACAGATACGCAGTATTTT.

V and J are TRBV24-1 and TRBJ2-6; tentative D call: TRBD1 (5 bases). The CDR3 sequence is 16 residues long. Germline V gene sequence: CDR1 KGHDR, CDR2 SFDVKD. The germline V and J ends were trimmed by 4 bases and 1 base, with 10 bases remaining between them. The CDR3 protein is CATSDRRGSGANVLTF. In DNA, the CDR3 is TGTGCCACCAGTGACCGAAGGGGTTCTGGGGCCAACGTCCTGACTTTC.

This clone turned up a few times. The chain carries TRBV28 and TRBJ2-2, with 8 bases aligning to TRBD2. The V gene's germline CDR1 is MDHEN and CDR2 SYDVKM. The CDR3 sequence is 15 residues long. The junction had 4 bases not matched to a gene; V was cut back by 6 bases and J by 1 base. CDR3 region: CASSPTSGNTGELFF. The CDR3, as DNA: TGTGCCAGCAGCCCCACTAGCGGGAACACCGGGGAGCTGTTTTTT.

On this clone: Different DNA sequences within this sample yield the same CDR3. This sequence joins TRBV27 and TRBJ1-1; D is perhaps TRBD1 (6 bases). CDR3 length equals 15 residues. The ends were cut back, 0 bases at V and 1 base at J, with 9 bases in the middle. Germline-derived CDR1 and CDR2 are MNHEY and SMNVEV (reference sequence). The CDR3 sequence: CASSLSRGGNTEAFF. In DNA form, the CDR3 reads TGTGCCAGCAGTTTATCGAGGGGGGGGAACACTGAAGCTTTCTTT.

The chain uses TRBV5-6 and TRBJ1-5, with 12 bases matching TRBD1. Germline assignment: CDR1 SGHDT and CDR2 YYEEEE. The CDR3 length is 15 residues. The V and J ends lost 2 bases and 6 bases, in that order; junction bases with no gene match: 3. CDR3 DNA: TGTGCCAGCAGCTTTGGGACAGGGGGCCGTCAGCCCCAGCATTTT. Protein product: CASSFGTGGRQPQHF.

The chain has TRBV27 and TRBJ2-1; 9 bases line up with TRBD2. The length of the CDR3 is 17 residues. V lost 2 bases, J lost 7 bases, and 12 bases stayed unmatched. Per germline, CDR1 MNHEY and CDR2 SMNVEV (reference sequence). CDR3 in amino acids: CASSLAALAGRGNEQFF. The CDR3 nucleotides read TGTGCCAGCAGTTTAGCCGCCCTAGCGGGAAGGGGGAATGAGCAGTTCTTC.

The chain joins TRBV5-5 to TRBJ2-1; 10 bases map to TRBD2. From germline, CDR1 is SGHKS and CDR2 YYEKEE (reference sequence). This CDR3 is built from 19 residues. The V segment lost 1 base and the J segment 0 bases; nucleotides outside the gene matches: 10. In DNA form, the CDR3 reads TGTGCCAGCAGCTTGCGCGCTAGCGGGAGTGGCCTCTCCTACAATGAGCAGTTCTTC. Amino acids: CASSLRASGSGLSYNEQFF.

CDR3 in amino acids: CASSRAGDGTDTQYF. CDR3 DNA: TGTGCCAGCAGCCGAGCGGGAGACGGCACAGATACGCAGTATTTT. The rearrangement uses TRBV7-3 and TRBJ2-3, with 8 nucleotides matching TRBD2. CDR3 length: 15 residues. The V gene's germline CDR1 is SGHTA and CDR2 FQGTGA. J lost 1 base, V lost 5 bases, and 5 bases had no gene match. The full variable domain, rest sourced from reference TRBV7-3 and TRBJ2-3, is GAGVSQTPSNKVTEKGKYVELRCDPISGHTALYWYRQSLGQGPEFLIYFQGTGAADDSGLPNDRFFAVRPEGSVSTLKIQRTERGDSAVYLCASSRAGDGTDTQYFGPGTRLTVL.

This chain links TRBV10-1 with TRBJ2-1; 10 bases agree with TRBD2. The CDR3 is 14 residues long. V gave up 3 bases and J gave up 4 bases; unmatched junction bases: 0. Germline CDR1 and CDR2: WNHNN and SYGVQD (reference sequence). CDR3 loop: CASSEAGGYNEQFF. The CDR3, as DNA: TGCGCCAGCAGTGAAGCGGGAGGGTACAATGAGCAGTTCTTC.

The V gene is TRBV28, the J gene TRBJ2-7; 9 nucleotides align to TRBD2. The V gene end was trimmed by 7 bases and the J gene end by 3 bases; junction bases not matched to a gene: 10. This CDR3 is built from 15 residues. The germline CDR1 and CDR2 sequences are MDHEN and SYDVKM. The CDR3 DNA follows: TGTGCCAGCACCCCCCGGCTAGCGGGATACTACGAGCAGTACTTC. Residues: CASTPRLAGYYEQYF.

This rearrangement joins TRBV29-1 to TRBJ2-7; no firm D call. The V end lost 6 bases, the J end lost 4 bases, and 13 bases lay between the germline ends. The germline gives CDR1 SQVTM, CDR2 ANQGSEA. The CDR3 length is 12 residues. The CDR3 coding sequence is TGCAGCGTGGCTGGTCTGACTTACGAGCAGTACTTC. This encodes CSVAGLTYEQYF.

With respect to this clone: With a much larger clone just one base away, this may be a read error. The chain couples TRBV30 to TRBJ1-1, with a weak D call TRBD1 (6 bases). The CDR3 contains 11 residues. CDR1 is GTSNPN, CDR2 SVGIG, per germline (reference sequence). V lost 3 bases and J 6 bases, leaving 8 bases between the germline ends. Written as DNA, the CDR3 is TGTGCCTGGAGGGGGGGGCCTGAAGCTTTCTTT. This sequence encodes CAWRGGPEAFF.

The chain links TRBV29-1 to TRBJ1-5, with 8 bases aligning to TRBD1. The germline CDR1 and CDR2 sequences are SQVTM and ANQGSEA. This CDR3 has 13 amino acids. Losses at the gene ends were 2 bases for V and 5 bases for J; bases not matched to a gene: 2. The chain's CDR3 is CSVEQGADQPQHF. The CDR3 DNA reads TGCAGCGTTGAACAGGGGGCTGATCAGCCCCAGCATTTT.

This sequence joins TRBV19 and TRBJ1-1; D gene ambiguous. V was shortened by 5 bases and J by 0 bases, with 19 bases between the two germline ends. The CDR3 spans 17 residues. Germline V gives CDR1 LNHDA, CDR2 SQIVND (reference sequence). The CDR3 protein is CASSPPAGSVVNTEAFF. CDR3 sequence (DNA): TGTGCCAGTAGTCCCCCGGCGGGGTCCGTGGTGAACACTGAAGCTTTCTTT.

The chain couples TRBV30 to TRBJ1-1; 9 nucleotides agree with TRBD1. Germline CDR1 is GTSNPN and CDR2 is SVGIG (reference sequence). The CDR3 has 14 amino acids. V shed 4 bases, J shed 1 base, and the junction held 4 bases outside the gene matches. The CDR3 region is CAWILDRGNTEAFF. The CDR3 region has the DNA TGTGCCTGGATCCTGGACAGGGGGAACACTGAAGCTTTCTTT.

CDR3 amino acids: CASSLDQLASEQFF. The CDR3 bases are TGTGCCAGCAGCCTGGACCAACTAGCAAGTGAGCAGTTCTTC. J is TRBJ2-1 and V is TRBV7-3; TRBD2 might be the D (6 bases). The ends were cut back, 5 bases at V and 9 bases at J, with 17 bases in the middle. Looked up from germline, CDR1 is SGHTA and CDR2 is FQGTGA. There are 14 residues in the CDR3.

This clone was observed a handful of times. This chain links TRBV27 with TRBJ1-1; 8 bases line up with TRBD1. Per germline, CDR1 MNHEY and CDR2 SMNVEV (reference sequence). The CDR3 totals 15 residues. V was clipped by 3 bases and J by 10 bases; unmatched bases: 13. The CDR3: CASSLSPGQAGGAFF. CDR3 DNA sequence: TGTGCCAGCAGTTTGTCTCCGGGACAGGCTGGTGGAGCTTTCTTT.

Concerning this clone: Mismatch with germline at one junction end may stem from a read error. This chain joins TRBV9 and TRBJ2-7; tentatively, D is TRBD2 (6 bases). Germline V CDR1 and CDR2: SGDLS, YYNGEE. The CDR3 extends over 14 amino acids. The DNA for the CDR3 is TGTGCCAGCAGCGAGCTAGCGTTCTCCTCCGAGCAGTACTTC. Protein product: CASSELAFSSEQYF.

The gene calls are TRBV14 and TRBJ2-2, with TRBD2 as a possible D gene (6 bases). The CDR3 length is 16 residues. V dropped 1 base and J dropped 0 bases, with 9 bases sitting between them. Germline lookup yields CDR1 SGHDN and CDR2 FVKESK. The CDR3 loop reads CASSQAASANTGELFF. The DNA of the CDR3 is TGTGCCAGCAGCCAAGCAGCTAGCGCGAACACCGGGGAGCTGTTTTTT.

J is TRBJ1-6 and V is TRBV27; TRBD1 matches at 9 bases. With V trimmed by 0 bases and J by 10 bases, 7 bases remained unmatched. From germline, CDR1 is MNHEY and CDR2 SMNVEV (reference sequence). The CDR3 loop spans 16 amino acids. CDR3 loop: CASSLSGGQGQSPLHF. The CDR3, as DNA: TGTGCCAGCAGTTTATCTGGGGGACAGGGTCAATCACCCCTCCACTTT.